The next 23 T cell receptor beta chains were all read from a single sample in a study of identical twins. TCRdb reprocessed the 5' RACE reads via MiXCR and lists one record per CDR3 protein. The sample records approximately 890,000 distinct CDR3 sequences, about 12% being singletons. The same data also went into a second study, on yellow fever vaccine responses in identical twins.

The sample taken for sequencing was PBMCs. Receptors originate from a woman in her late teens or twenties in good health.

CDR3 nucleotides: TGTGCCAGCAGTTTTGTATCAGGCCGGGAAAAACTGTTTTTT. Its protein is CASSFVSGREKLFF. V gene TRBV28 combines with J gene TRBJ1-4; D is ambiguous. Trimming shortened V by 3 bases and J by 8 bases, and 13 bases separated the two germline ends. Germline CDR1 MDHEN, CDR2 SYDVKM. The CDR3 runs to 14 residues.

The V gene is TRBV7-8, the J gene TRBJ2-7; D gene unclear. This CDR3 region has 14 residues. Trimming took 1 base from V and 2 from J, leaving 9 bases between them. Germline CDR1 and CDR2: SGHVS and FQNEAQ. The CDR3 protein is CASSLVPVTYEQYF. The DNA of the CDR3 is TGTGCCAGCAGCTTAGTGCCGGTTACCTACGAGCAGTACTTC.

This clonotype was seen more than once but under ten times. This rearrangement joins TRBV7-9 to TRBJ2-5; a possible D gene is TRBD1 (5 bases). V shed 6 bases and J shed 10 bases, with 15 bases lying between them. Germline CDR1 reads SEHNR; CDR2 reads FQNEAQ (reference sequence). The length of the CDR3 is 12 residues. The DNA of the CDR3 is TGTGCCAGCAGAACCCAAGAAGGGGACCAGTACTTC. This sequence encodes CASRTQEGDQYF.

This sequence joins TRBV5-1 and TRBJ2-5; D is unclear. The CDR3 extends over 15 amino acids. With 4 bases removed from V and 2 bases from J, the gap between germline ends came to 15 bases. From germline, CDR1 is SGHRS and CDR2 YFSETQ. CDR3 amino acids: CASSRTLFSQETQYF. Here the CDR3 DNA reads TGCGCCAGCAGCCGGACCCTATTCTCTCAAGAGACCCAGTACTTC.

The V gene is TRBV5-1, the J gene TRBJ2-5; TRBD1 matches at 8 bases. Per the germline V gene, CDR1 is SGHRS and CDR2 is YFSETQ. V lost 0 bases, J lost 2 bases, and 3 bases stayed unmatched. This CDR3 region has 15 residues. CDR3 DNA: TGCGCCAGCAGCTTGGCGCGGACAGGGCAAGAGACCCAGTACTTC. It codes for CASSLARTGQETQYF.

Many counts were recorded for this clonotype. The CDR3 nucleotides read TGCGCCAGCAGAAACCCAGGGGAGAACACCGGGGAGCTGTTTTTT. It yields the protein CASRNPGENTGELFF. The chain employs TRBV4-1 and TRBJ2-2, with D tentatively TRBD1 (6 bases). The V end lost 6 bases, the J end lost 1 base, and 12 bases lay between the germline ends. The germline V gene has CDR1 MGHRA and CDR2 YSYEKL. This CDR3 is 15 amino acids long.

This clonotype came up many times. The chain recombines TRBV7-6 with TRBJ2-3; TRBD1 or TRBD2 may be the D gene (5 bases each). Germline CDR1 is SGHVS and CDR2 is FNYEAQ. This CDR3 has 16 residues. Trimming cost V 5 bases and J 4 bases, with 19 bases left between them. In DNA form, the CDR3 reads TGTGCCAGCAGCCCTCTTACGGACGTGGGGGCAGATACGCAGTATTTT. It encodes CASSPLTDVGADTQYF.

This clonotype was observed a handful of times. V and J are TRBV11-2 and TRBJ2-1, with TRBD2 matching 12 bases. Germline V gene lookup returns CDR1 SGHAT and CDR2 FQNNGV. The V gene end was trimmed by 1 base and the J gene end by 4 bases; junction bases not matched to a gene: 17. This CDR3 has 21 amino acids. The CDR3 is CASSLGTGRLAGANKYNEQFF. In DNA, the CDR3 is TGTGCCAGCAGCTTAGGGACCGGACGACTAGCGGGGGCCAATAAGTACAATGAGCAGTTCTTC.

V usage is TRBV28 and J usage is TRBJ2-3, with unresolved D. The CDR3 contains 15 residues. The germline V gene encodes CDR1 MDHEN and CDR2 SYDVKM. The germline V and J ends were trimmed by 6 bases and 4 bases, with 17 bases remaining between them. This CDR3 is CASRPAGPSSDTQYF. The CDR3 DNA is TGTGCCAGCAGGCCCGCCGGGCCTTCGTCAGATACGCAGTATTTT.

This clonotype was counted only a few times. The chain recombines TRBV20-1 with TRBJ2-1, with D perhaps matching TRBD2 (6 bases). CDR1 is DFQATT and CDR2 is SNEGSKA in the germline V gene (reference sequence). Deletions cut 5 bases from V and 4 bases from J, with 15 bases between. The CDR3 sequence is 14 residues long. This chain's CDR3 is CSAQSPTSYNEQFF. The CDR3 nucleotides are TGCAGTGCTCAAAGCCCGACTAGTTACAATGAGCAGTTCTTC.

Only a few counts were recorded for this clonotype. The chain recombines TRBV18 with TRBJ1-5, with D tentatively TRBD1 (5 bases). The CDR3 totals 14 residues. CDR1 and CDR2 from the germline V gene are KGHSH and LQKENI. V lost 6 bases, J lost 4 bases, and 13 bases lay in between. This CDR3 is CASSNSQDNQPQHF. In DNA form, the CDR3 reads TGTGCCAGCTCGAATTCACAGGATAATCAGCCCCAGCATTTT.

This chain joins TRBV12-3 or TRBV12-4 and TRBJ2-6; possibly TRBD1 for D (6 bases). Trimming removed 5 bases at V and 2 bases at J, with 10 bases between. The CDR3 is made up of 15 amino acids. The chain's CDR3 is CASSRAGAGANVLTF. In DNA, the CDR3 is TGTGCCAGCAGTCGAGCAGGGGCTGGGGCCAACGTCCTGACTTTC.

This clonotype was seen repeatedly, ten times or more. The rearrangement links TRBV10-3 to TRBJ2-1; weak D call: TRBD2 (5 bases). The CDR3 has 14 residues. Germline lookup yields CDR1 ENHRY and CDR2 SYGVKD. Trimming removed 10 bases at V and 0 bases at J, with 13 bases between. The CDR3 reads CATRSGSSYNEQFF. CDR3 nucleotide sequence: TGTGCCACAAGGAGCGGAAGCTCCTACAATGAGCAGTTCTTC.

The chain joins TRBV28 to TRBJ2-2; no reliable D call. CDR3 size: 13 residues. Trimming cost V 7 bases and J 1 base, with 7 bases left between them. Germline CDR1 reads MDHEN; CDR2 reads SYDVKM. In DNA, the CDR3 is TGTGCCAGCATAGGGCGGAACACCGGGGAGCTGTTTTTT. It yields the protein CASIGRNTGELFF.

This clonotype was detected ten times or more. In nucleotides, the CDR3 is TGTGCCAGCAGCCCCAAGGGACTATACTCTCTCTACTTC. Residues: CASSPKGLYSLYF. The chain recombines TRBV3-1 with TRBJ2-7; 7 bases match TRBD2. Trimming cost V 4 bases and J 13 bases; bases outside gene matches: 13. There are 13 residues in the CDR3. CDR1 is LGHDT, CDR2 YNNKEL, per germline (reference sequence).

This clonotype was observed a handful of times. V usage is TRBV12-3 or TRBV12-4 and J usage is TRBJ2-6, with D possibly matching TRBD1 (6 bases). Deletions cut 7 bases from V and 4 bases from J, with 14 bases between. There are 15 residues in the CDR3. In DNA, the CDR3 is TGTGCCAGCACCAAAGGGGACATGGGGGCCAACGTCCTGACTTTC. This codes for CASTKGDMGANVLTF.

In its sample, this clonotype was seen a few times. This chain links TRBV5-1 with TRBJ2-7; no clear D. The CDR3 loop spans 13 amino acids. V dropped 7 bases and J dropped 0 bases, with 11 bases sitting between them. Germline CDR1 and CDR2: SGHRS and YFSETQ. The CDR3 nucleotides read TGCGCCAGCGCCAGACCTAGCTCCTACGAGCAGTACGTC. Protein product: CASARPSSYEQYV.

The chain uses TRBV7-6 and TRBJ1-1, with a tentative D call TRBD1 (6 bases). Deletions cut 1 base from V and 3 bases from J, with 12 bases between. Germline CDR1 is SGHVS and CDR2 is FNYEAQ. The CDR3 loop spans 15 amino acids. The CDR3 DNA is TGTGCCAGCAGCTTAGTAGCAGGGGTAGACACTGAAGCTTTCTTT. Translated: CASSLVAGVDTEAFF.

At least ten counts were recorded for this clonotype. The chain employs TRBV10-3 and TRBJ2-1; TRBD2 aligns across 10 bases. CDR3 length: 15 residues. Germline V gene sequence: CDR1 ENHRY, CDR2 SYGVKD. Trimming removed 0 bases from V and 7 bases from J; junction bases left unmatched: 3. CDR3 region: CAISESSGRANEQFF. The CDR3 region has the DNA TGTGCCATCAGTGAGTCCAGCGGGAGGGCTAATGAGCAGTTCTTC.

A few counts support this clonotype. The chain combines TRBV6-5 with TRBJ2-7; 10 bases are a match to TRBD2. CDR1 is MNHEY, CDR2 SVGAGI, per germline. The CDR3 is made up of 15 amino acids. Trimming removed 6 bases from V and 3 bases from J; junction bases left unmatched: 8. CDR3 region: CASSRLAGVFYEQYF. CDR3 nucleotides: TGTGCCAGCAGCCGCCTAGCGGGAGTCTTCTACGAGCAGTACTTC.

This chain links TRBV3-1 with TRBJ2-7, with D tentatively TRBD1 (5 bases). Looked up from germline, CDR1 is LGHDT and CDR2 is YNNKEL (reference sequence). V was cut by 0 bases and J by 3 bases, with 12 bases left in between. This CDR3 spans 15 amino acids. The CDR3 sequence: CASSQEWGRDYEQYF. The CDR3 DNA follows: TGTGCCAGCAGCCAAGAATGGGGCAGGGACTACGAGCAGTACTTC.

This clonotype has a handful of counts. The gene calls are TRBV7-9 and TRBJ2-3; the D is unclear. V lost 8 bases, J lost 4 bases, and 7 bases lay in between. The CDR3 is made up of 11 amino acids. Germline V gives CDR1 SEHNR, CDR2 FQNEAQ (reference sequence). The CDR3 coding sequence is TGTGCCAGCGTCTTGTCAGATACGCAGTATTTT. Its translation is CASVLSDTQYF.

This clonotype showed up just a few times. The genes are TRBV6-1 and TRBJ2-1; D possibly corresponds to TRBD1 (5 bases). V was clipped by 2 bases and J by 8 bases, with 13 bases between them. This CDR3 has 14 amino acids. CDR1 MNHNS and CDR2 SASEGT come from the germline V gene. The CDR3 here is CASSEPPGLDEQFF. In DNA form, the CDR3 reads TGTGCCAGCAGTGAACCGCCAGGGCTCGATGAGCAGTTCTTC.